Listed here are 32 T cell receptor beta chains from one sample, sequenced in a study of shared clonotypes between healthy human individuals. Here immunoSEQ multiplex PCR was the method, and the copy in TCRdb shows in-frame clones only, minus some. This sample has approximately 1,000,000 clones; 60% to 85% occur once, and the top ten carry 0.89%. The sample comprised memory CD4+ T cells from PBMCs. Subset reported: CD45RA-negative fraction. Every receptor here comes from a man between 18 and 35 years old in good health. Some clones in this sample may be carry-over from other donors' samples.

The V gene is TRBV2, the J gene TRBJ1-1; D unclear. This CDR3 contains 13 residues. In germline, CDR1 is SNHLY, CDR2 FYNNEI. V lost 5 bases, J lost 3 bases, and 10 bases lay in between. CDR3 sequence reads: CASSPDRYTEAFF. CDR3 nucleotide sequence: TGTGCCAGCAGTCCTGACCGCTACACTGAAGCTTTCTTT.

This sequence joins TRBV11-2 and TRBJ2-2, with D possibly TRBD2 on 5 matching bases. Germline V gene lookup returns CDR1 SGHAT and CDR2 FQNNGV. Trimming took off 6 bases at V and 6 bases at J, with 14 bases between the two ends. This CDR3 spans 14 amino acids. CDR3 residues: CASSSFRGAGELFF. CDR3 nucleotide sequence: TGTGCCAGCAGTTCATTCCGGGGAGCCGGGGAGCTGTTTTTT.

The chain has TRBV30 and TRBJ2-5, with 8 positions matching TRBD2. Per the germline V gene, CDR1 is GTSNPN and CDR2 is SVGIG (reference sequence). Trimming at V came to 5 bases and at J to 5 bases, leaving 16 bases not matched to a gene. The CDR3 is 16 amino acids. CDR3 sequence (DNA): TGTGCCTGGGGGAGAGCCGGACTAGCCTTCGGGGAGACCCAGTACTTC. Amino acid sequence: CAWGRAGLAFGETQYF.

The sample holds a few counts of this clone. V usage is TRBV23-1 and J usage is TRBJ1-4; no definite D call. TRBV23-1 is given ORF status, its function remaining uncertain. The CDR3 is 18 amino acids. Trimming left V 5 bases short and J 0 bases short, with 19 bases between. The DNA of the CDR3 is TGCGCCAGCAGTACCGGGATACGTCTAGTTGCAACTAATGAAAAACTGTTTTTT. As protein: CASSTGIRLVATNEKLFF.

This chain joins TRBV30 and TRBJ2-1; no firm D call. V lost 0 bases to trimming and J lost 9 bases, with 15 bases between them. The CDR3 length is 14 residues. Germline CDR1 GTSNPN, CDR2 SVGIG (reference sequence). The CDR3 loop reads CAWSVPSDKGEQFF. In nucleotides, the CDR3 is TGTGCCTGGAGTGTTCCCTCCGACAAAGGTGAGCAGTTCTTC.

V and J are TRBV5-1 and TRBJ2-6, with D perhaps TRBD2 (6 bases). Trimming cost V 2 bases and J 3 bases, with 18 bases left between them. The CDR3 runs to 18 residues. CDR1 is SGHRS and CDR2 is YFSETQ in the germline V gene. This CDR3 is CASSFLAGSTVGANVLTF. CDR3 DNA: TGCGCCAGCAGCTTTTTGGCCGGGAGTACGGTTGGGGCCAACGTCCTGACTTTC.

This clone came up a few times. Other DNA variants within this sample encode the same CDR3. The rearrangement joins TRBV7-3 to TRBJ2-7; 9 bases match TRBD1. The J segment lost 2 bases and the V segment lost 5 bases, leaving 4 bases of the junction unmatched. The CDR3 contains 14 residues. Germline CDR1 and CDR2: SGHTA and FQGTGA. The CDR3 loop is CASSPGTGPYEQYF. CDR3 bases: TGTGCCAGCAGCCCGGGGACAGGGCCCTACGAGCAGTACTTC.

The DNA of the CDR3 is TGCAGCGTTGAGGCCGGGAGCTCCTACGAGCAGTACTTC. This gives the protein CSVEAGSSYEQYF. This sequence joins TRBV29-1 and TRBJ2-7; TRBD2 is a possible D gene (6 bases). Trimming removed 3 bases at V and 0 bases at J, with 9 bases between. The CDR3 spans 13 residues. Germline lookup yields CDR1 SQVTM and CDR2 ANQGSEA.

The rearrangement links TRBV14 to TRBJ2-5; 8 positions agree with TRBD1. The length of the CDR3 is 14 residues. The ends lost 1 base at V and 5 bases at J; junction bases unmatched: 3. Germline values: CDR1 SGHDN, CDR2 FVKESK. The CDR3 DNA sequence: TGTGCCAGCAGCCAAGGGAGACAGGGGGAGACCCAGTACTTC. This sequence encodes CASSQGRQGETQYF.

The chain combines TRBV7-2 with TRBJ2-3, with 11 bases aligning to TRBD2. The V gene's germline CDR1 is SGHTA and CDR2 FQGNSA. The CDR3 has 18 residues. Trimming at V came to 5 bases and at J to 2 bases, leaving 12 bases not matched to a gene. CDR3 protein: CASSPRRGTSGVTDTQYF. CDR3 sequence (DNA): TGTGCCAGCAGCCCAAGGAGGGGGACTAGCGGAGTCACAGATACGCAGTATTTT. The whole variable domain, filled in from reference TRBV7-2 and TRBJ2-3, reads GAGVSQSPSNKVTEKGKDVELRCDPISGHTALYWYRQSLGQGLEFLIYFQGNSAPDKSGLPSDRFSAERTGGSVSTLTIQRTQQEDSAVYLCASSPRRGTSGVTDTQYFGPGTRLTVL.

The J gene is TRBJ2-5, the V gene TRBV5-1; 7 nucleotides match TRBD2. CDR1 is SGHRS, CDR2 YFSETQ, per germline. The CDR3 is 16 residues long. V trimming: 0 bases; J trimming: 1 base; junction bases outside the gene matches: 6. As DNA, the CDR3 is TGCGCCAGCAGCTTGGCCGGGGGGAGCCTCCAAGAGACCCAGTACTTC. Translation: CASSLAGGSLQETQYF.

To note about this clone: Other DNA sequences in the same sample also yield this CDR3. The V and J genes are TRBV18 and TRBJ1-5; TRBD1 aligns across 8 bases. The junction had 5 bases not matched to a gene; V was cut back by 5 bases and J by 5 bases. In germline, CDR1 is KGHSH, CDR2 LQKENI. The CDR3 length is 14 residues. The CDR3 DNA sequence: TGTGCCAGCTCATTGACAGGGGCCGATCAGCCCCAGCATTTT. It yields the protein CASSLTGADQPQHF.

This clone was found a few times. The J gene is TRBJ2-3, the V gene TRBV29-1; TRBD2 aligns across 12 bases. The CDR3 spans 16 residues. V dropped 0 bases and J dropped 1; count of bases not matched to a gene: 2. Germline assignment: CDR1 SQVTM and CDR2 ANQGSEA. CDR3 amino acids: CSVEEASGRGTDTQYF. As DNA, the CDR3 is TGCAGCGTTGAAGAGGCTAGCGGGAGGGGCACAGATACGCAGTATTTT.

As to this clone: This may come from a read error, since a much larger clone is one base off. Other nucleotide sequences from this sample produce the same CDR3. The gene calls are TRBV30 and TRBJ1-2; D may be TRBD1 (6 bases). CDR1 is GTSNPN, CDR2 SVGIG, per germline (reference sequence). This CDR3 is built from 14 residues. The DNA for the CDR3 is TGCGCCTGGACCCCCTCTGAGACAGGCTATGGCTACACCTTC. Encoded protein: CAWTPSETGYGYTF.

The chain uses TRBV19 and TRBJ2-2; D gene uncertain. CDR1 is LNHDA, CDR2 SQIVND, per germline (reference sequence). The CDR3 loop spans 14 amino acids. V lost 3 bases and J lost 9, with 14 bases in between. CDR3 DNA sequence: TGTGCCAGTAGTATCAGTCTTCCTGACCGGGAGCTGTTTTTT. Protein sequence: CASSISLPDRELFF.

This clone was picked up a small number of times. The chain has TRBV7-2 and TRBJ1-1, with 11 bases identical to TRBD1. V gave up 4 bases and J gave up 10 bases; unmatched junction bases: 14. Germline V gives CDR1 SGHTA, CDR2 FQGNSA. The CDR3 sequence is 16 residues long. In nucleotides, the CDR3 is TGTGCCAGCAGCTCCGATTCCGGGACAGGGGGGACGGGAGCTTTCTTT. Its protein product is CASSSDSGTGGTGAFF.

The chain couples TRBV4-2 to TRBJ2-2; 8 nucleotides match TRBD1. Trimming took 3 bases from V and 3 from J; bases not matched to a gene: 0. The CDR3 is made up of 14 amino acids. The germline V gene encodes CDR1 LGHNA and CDR2 YNFKEQ. CDR3 sequence: CASSQGQDTGELFF. CDR3 in DNA: TGTGCCAGCAGCCAGGGACAGGACACCGGGGAGCTGTTTTTT.

V usage is TRBV7-3 and J usage is TRBJ2-5; possible D gene TRBD2, 6 bases. Per the germline V gene, CDR1 is SGHTA and CDR2 is FQGTGA. Trimming shortened V by 5 bases and J by 4 bases, and 11 bases separated the two germline ends. This CDR3 contains 13 residues. CDR3 nucleotide sequence: TGTGCCAGCAGCCCCCGCGGGGCAGAGACCCAGTACTTC. Encoded protein: CASSPRGAETQYF.

V usage is TRBV6-5 and J usage is TRBJ1-4; TRBD1 matches 9 bases. The CDR3 totals 15 residues. Germline-derived CDR1 and CDR2 are MNHEY and SVGAGI. V trimming: 4 bases; J trimming: 9 bases; junction bases outside the gene matches: 9. CDR3: CASSSPGQGVQKLFF. The CDR3 region has the DNA TGTGCCAGCAGTTCCCCGGGACAGGGTGTGCAAAAACTGTTTTTT.

The chain combines TRBV5-4 with TRBJ2-5, with D tentatively TRBD2 (5 bases). Germline values: CDR1 SGHNT, CDR2 YYREEE (reference sequence). Trimming shortened V by 0 bases and J by 4 bases, and 13 bases separated the two germline ends. This CDR3 has 15 amino acids. CDR3 DNA sequence: TGTGCCAGCAGCTTGGGACGGACGGGAAGAGAGACCCAGTACTTC. This codes for CASSLGRTGRETQYF.

In its sample, this clone was seen once. The gene calls are TRBV29-1 and TRBJ2-7; D possibly corresponds to TRBD1 (5 bases). CDR3 length: 13 residues. The ends were cut back, 4 bases at V and 2 bases at J, with 12 bases in the middle. Per germline, CDR1 SQVTM and CDR2 ANQGSEA. DNA for the CDR3: TGCAGCGTTGGGGGCAGGCCGACCTACGAGCAGTACTTC. This gives the protein CSVGGRPTYEQYF.

The V gene is TRBV11-2, the J gene TRBJ2-7, with 8 bases lining up with TRBD1. Germline CDR1 SGHAT, CDR2 FQNNGV. J gave up 9 bases and V 5 bases, and 12 bases lay outside the gene matches. This CDR3 is 14 amino acids long. The CDR3 spells CASSARDRGRVQYF. The CDR3 DNA follows: TGTGCCAGCAGCGCCCGAGACAGGGGTAGGGTGCAGTACTTC. The full variable domain, in which reference TRBV11-2 and TRBJ2-7 provide the parts outside the CDR3, is EAGVAQSPRYKIIEKRQSVAFWCNPISGHATLYWYQQILGQGPKLLIQFQNNGVVDDSQLPKDRFSAERLKGVDSTLKIQPAKLEDSAVYLCASSARDRGRVQYFGPGTRLTVT.

Concerning this clone: It may be a read error: a sequence one base away is much more abundant. The identical CDR3 is also encoded by other nucleotide sequences in the sample. The V gene is TRBV11-2, the J gene TRBJ2-1, with D perhaps TRBD2 (6 bases). The CDR3 sequence is 15 residues long. V dropped 1 base and J dropped 1 base, with 8 bases sitting between them. Per the germline V gene, CDR1 is SGHAT and CDR2 is FQNNGV. The CDR3 DNA follows: TGTGCCAGCAGCTTAGCTGGGGGGTCCTACAATGAGCAGTTCTTC. The encoded protein is CASSLAGGSYNEQFF.

The rearrangement links TRBV5-4 to TRBJ1-3; 8 bases map to TRBD1. Germline CDR1 SGHNT, CDR2 YYREEE (reference sequence). CDR3 length: 13 residues. V lost 4 bases and J lost 8; bases outside the gene matches: 5. In nucleotides, the CDR3 is TGTGCCAGCAGCCCAGGGGGCGGATACACCATATATTTT. Amino acid sequence: CASSPGGGYTIYF.

Regarding this clone: A far larger clone lies a single base away; this is likely a read error. J is TRBJ2-7 and V is TRBV5-1; TRBD2 aligns across 10 bases. CDR1 SGHRS and CDR2 YFSETQ come from the germline V gene. V gave up 1 base and J gave up 2 bases; unmatched junction bases: 6. The length of the CDR3 is 16 residues. CDR3 region: CASSLSGLAVPYEQYF. The DNA of the CDR3 is TGCGCCAGCAGCTTGTCCGGACTAGCGGTTCCCTACGAGCAGTACTTC.

This clone occurred many times. The J gene is TRBJ2-1, the V gene TRBV13, with 11 bases fitting TRBD2. There are 17 residues in the CDR3. J lost 0 bases, V lost 5 bases, and 6 bases had no gene match. Per germline, CDR1 PRHDT and CDR2 FYEKMQ (reference sequence). The DNA of the CDR3 is TGTGCCAGCAGCACCGCTCTAGCGGGGGGCTCCTACAATGAGCAGTTCTTC. Translation: CASSTALAGGSYNEQFF.

J is TRBJ2-5 and V is TRBV5-4; 12 bases are shared with TRBD1. V gave up 3 bases and J gave up 5 bases; unmatched junction bases: 5. The CDR3 has 15 residues. Germline V gene sequence: CDR1 SGHNT, CDR2 YYREEE (reference sequence). CDR3 nucleotides: TGTGCCAGCAGCTACCCTGGGACAGGGGGCGAGACCCAGTACTTC. It specifies CASSYPGTGGETQYF. Together with reference TRBV5-4 and TRBJ2-5, the CDR3 gives the full variable domain: ETGVTQSPTHLIKTRGQQVTLRCSSQSGHNTVSWYQQALGQGPQFIFQYYREEENGRGNFPPRFSGLQFPNYSSELNVNALELDDSALYLCASSYPGTGGETQYFGPGTRLLVL.

The chain combines TRBV28 with TRBJ2-7, with 7 bases identical to TRBD2. This CDR3 contains 13 residues. Trimming took 6 bases from V and 5 from J; bases not matched to a gene: 7. Germline assignment: CDR1 MDHEN and CDR2 SYDVKM. The CDR3 loop is CASRLRGLDEQYF. CDR3 DNA: TGTGCCAGCAGATTGCGGGGGTTGGACGAGCAGTACTTC.

V and J are TRBV6-5 and TRBJ2-1, with 8 nucleotides matching TRBD2. With V trimmed by 4 bases and J by 8 bases, 4 bases remained unmatched. This CDR3 region has 13 residues. Germline CDR1 reads MNHEY; CDR2 reads SVGAGI. CDR3: CASSLAGRDEQFF. CDR3 bases: TGTGCCAGCAGTTTAGCGGGAAGGGATGAGCAGTTCTTC.

The chain uses TRBV7-2 and TRBJ2-1; no firm D call. The V end lost 7 bases, the J end lost 9 bases, and 16 bases lay between the germline ends. Looked up from germline, CDR1 is SGHTA and CDR2 is FQGNSA. CDR3 length: 13 residues. CDR3 in DNA: TGTGCCAGCATCCCCGGACCGTCAGGTGAGCAGTTCTTC. This codes for CASIPGPSGEQFF.

The chain recombines TRBV28 with TRBJ2-7; D is perhaps TRBD1 (6 bases). Germline CDR1 MDHEN, CDR2 SYDVKM. This CDR3 is 14 amino acids long. Between the trimmed V and J ends, which lost 8 bases and 9 bases, there was a span of 23 bases. CDR3 region: CASARTAASFGQYF. CDR3 in DNA: TGTGCCAGCGCGCGGACAGCGGCTAGTTTTGGGCAGTACTTC. Full variable domain (outside the CDR3, taken from reference TRBV28 and TRBJ2-7): DVKVTQSSRYLVKRTGEKVFLECVQDMDHENMFWYRQDPGLGLRLIYFSYDVKMKEKGDIPEGYSVSREKKERFSLILESASTNQTSMYLCASARTAASFGQYFGPGTRLTVT.

V and J are TRBV4-1 and TRBJ2-1; D is possibly TRBD2 (5 bases). The germline V gene has CDR1 MGHRA and CDR2 YSYEKL. The V and J ends lost 4 bases and 7 bases respectively, with 23 bases between them. This CDR3 has 17 amino acids. The CDR3, as DNA: TGCGCCAGCAGCCGGTTCGGGCCCATGGACGGGGTAAATGAGCAGTTCTTC. Encoded protein: CASSRFGPMDGVNEQFF.